This record concerns one T cell receptor (beta chain) sequence. Its antigen is unknown. Researchers took RNA transcripts and amplified the TCR beta CDR3 regions from them. Using the HTBI primer set, a first-round RT-PCR was run on the TCR CDR3. MiXCR, run by TCRdb on the multiplex PCR reads, gives a single entry per CDR3 protein. There are fewer than 700,000 distinct CDR3 sequences in the sample; roughly 15% occur only once, and 3.5% to 4% lies in the top ten. Germline V lookup: CDR1 LNHNV, CDR2 YYDKDF (reference sequence). The J segment lost 4 bases and the V segment lost 1 base, leaving 2 bases of the junction unmatched. The CDR3 sequence is 14 residues long. Absence of ophthalmopathy progression within 18 months defined stable Graves' hyperthyroidism. Diagnostic decisions used clinical symptoms, serum thyroxine and TRAb, thyroid ultrasound and orbital computed tomography. The record originates from a study of T cells in Graves' hyperthyroidism and ophthalmopathy.

Study-wide results and limits: The authors' 13 V-J model separated ophthalmopathy from stable hyperthyroidism. The model predicted ophthalmopathy a median approximately 6 months before onset.

The gene calls are TRBV15 and TRBJ2-5; 8 positions match TRBD2. Sequencing was done on a sample of blood. The sequence came from a woman aged 25 to 39 with Graves' hyperthyroidism. CDR3: CATSRGGRLETQYF. The CDR3 nucleotides read TGTGCCACCAGCAGAGGCGGGAGGTTAGAGACCCAGTACTTC.